This T cell receptor (beta chain) was documented in a study of T-cell reconstitution after alpha-beta-depleted transplantation in children. With V trimmed by 6 bases and J by 0 bases, 12 bases remained unmatched. Germline-derived CDR1 and CDR2 are DFQATT and SNEGSKA (reference sequence). The CDR3 runs 17 residues. Preparing the TCRbeta library involved the use of unique molecular identifiers. TCRdb redid the calling of the PCR reads with MiXCR, one entry per CDR3 protein. The sample has about 610,000 distinct CDR3 sequences; 10% to 13% are singletons. This clonotype originated in a human donor who donated a stem cell graft to a child with acute myeloid leukemia. Material: PBMCs from the stem cell graft donor, obtained from the stem cell graft. The chain recombines TRBV20-1 with TRBJ2-1, with TRBD2 identical over 9 bases. The CDR3 protein is CSADNPLSGSSYNEQFF. For the CDR3, the DNA is TGCAGTGCGGACAACCCCCTTAGCGGGAGCTCCTACAATGAGCAGTTCTTC.